This T cell receptor beta chain was found in a study of blood T cells in healthy people across ages (dated by TCRdb to the mid-2010s). Some background on the complete study: Template switching captured roughly one uniquely barcoded TCR beta cDNA molecule per two T cells in model experiments. Age-related changes in TCR beta repertoire diversity were measured in the study by deep sequencing normalized with unique cDNA molecular identifiers. The donors were split into four age groups: young (average 16 years), middle-aged (around 37), aged (about 62) and long-lived (under 90). Donors of different ages were randomly distributed across sequencing lanes to avoid experimental bias. Using the same blood draw, the study looked at two additional independent replicas of 1 million unique cDNA reads for two donors, one aged 18 to 29 and the other aged 80 or older. Study-wide conclusions, independent of this receptor: Estimates of total diversity based on one million sequenced T cells were regarded as lower bounds and as underestimates. Compared with the aged group, the long-lived group had more naive CD4+ T cells, fewer expanded clones and increased TCR diversity, a pattern suggesting age selection. Since profiling was done on bulk unsorted PBMCs, naive and antigen-experienced compartments could not be conclusively compared. Because the CMV infection status of the donors was unknown, age-related changes in expanded clonotypes may potentially have been confounded. Observed TCR beta diversity per million T cells fell roughly linearly with age, and a significant reduction was already apparent by age approximately 40. There was a strong correlation between observed TCR beta diversity and the percentage of naive T cells measured by flow cytometry.

The library was produced with 5' RACE. Sequencing was performed on an Illumina HiSeq 2500. The second PCR ran for roughly 7 to 12 cycles and used a J-beta primer mix along with a sample-barcoded 5' primer. A unique molecular identifier was introduced onto each TCR beta cDNA molecule by a template-switch 5' adaptor carrying 12 random nucleotides. At least 3 million CDR3-containing paired-end reads were obtained from each sample. All of the RNA was converted into first-strand cDNA using the Mint cDNA synthesis kit, with a TRBC-specific oligonucleotide serving as the primer. After uracil-DNA glycosylase treatment, a first 18-cycle PCR used universal primers M1SS and BC2_uni_R on all cDNA. The original methods were these. Normalization of each sample was performed by random selection of 1 million high-quality reads, each carrying a distinct molecular identifier. Reads sharing molecular identifiers were discarded rather than binned into consensus sequences. MiTCR, set to a Q25 quality threshold and the strictest error-elimination algorithm, was used for CDR3 identification, clonotype clustering and error correction. A nonparametric unseen species model with Euler transformation was used to estimate lower-bound total TCR beta diversity. TCRdb trimmed the raw reads at Q25, called clones with MiXCR and kept productive beta chains. Each entry is one CDR3 protein sequence, shown with its most common DNA and genes. TCRdb, not the authors, supplied the V and J calls. The sample table holds some 1.6 million distinct CDR3 sequences, of which almost 35% were seen once. 11% of the sample is taken by the ten largest.

The CDR3 runs 15 residues from the cysteine to the phenylalanine. Just the 45-base CDR3 DNA is kept, in frame starting at base 1. The germline V gene yields SQVTM for CDR1 and ANQGSEA for CDR2. Trimming accounts for 7 bases at V and 3 bases at J, while the number of junction bases matched to no gene is 9. The donors were roughly 38 Caucasian individuals from Russia, aged 6 to 90 years, who were systemically healthy. Each donor gave around 9.8 milliliters of peripheral blood, collected into EDTA-treated Vacutainer tubes. PBMCs were isolated by Ficoll-Paque density-gradient centrifugation, with at least 6.5 million obtained per sample. Total RNA was extracted from PBMCs with Trizol reagent, with at least 5.5 micrograms obtained per sample. The percentages of naive CD45RAhigh/CD27high T cells were determined by flow cytometry on a PBMC aliquot from every donor. In this sample, this clonotype turned up many times. Its target antigen remains unknown. No base quality information exists; no much larger clone differs at one position.

The TCR was taken from a woman aged 25 to 39 in good health. Material for sequencing was blood. The chain couples TRBV29-1 to TRBJ2-7; 13 of the junction bases match TRBD2. The sequence in DNA is TGCAGCGCCTCCCTCTGGACTAGCGGGAGCTACGAGCAGTACTTC. This is translated as CSASLWTSGSYEQYF.